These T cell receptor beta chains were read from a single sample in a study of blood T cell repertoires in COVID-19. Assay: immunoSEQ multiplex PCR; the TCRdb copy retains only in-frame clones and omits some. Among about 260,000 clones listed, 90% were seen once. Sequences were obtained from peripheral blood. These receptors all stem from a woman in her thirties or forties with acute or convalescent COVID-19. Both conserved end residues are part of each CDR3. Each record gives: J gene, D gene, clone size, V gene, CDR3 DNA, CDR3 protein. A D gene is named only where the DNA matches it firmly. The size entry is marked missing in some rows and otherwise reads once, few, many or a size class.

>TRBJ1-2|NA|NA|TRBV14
TGTGCCAGCAGCCTGGGCCCAATAGGGATTGGAGGATACTATGGCTACACCTTC
CASSLGPIGIGGYYGYTF
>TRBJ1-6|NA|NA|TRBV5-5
TGTGCCAGCAGCTTTCTAGGGGTGAGCTCCTATAATTCACCCCTCCACTTT
CASSFLGVSSYNSPLHF
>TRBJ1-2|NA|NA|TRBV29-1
TGCAGCGTTGAGCGGGGGCTCGACTATGGCTACACCTTC
CSVERGLDYGYTF
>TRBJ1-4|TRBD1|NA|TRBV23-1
TGCGCCAGCAGTCAACCCGCAGGGGGAAGGGAAAAACTGTTTTTT
CASSQPAGGREKLFF
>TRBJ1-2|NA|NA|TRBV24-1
TGTGCCACCATCTACCTTCACTATGGCTACACCTTC
CATIYLHYGYTF
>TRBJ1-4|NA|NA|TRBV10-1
TGCGCCAGCAGTGAGTCCGGCTCGGGAAGTGGAGAAAAACTGTTTTTT
CASSESGSGSGEKLFF
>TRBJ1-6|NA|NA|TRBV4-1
TGCGCCAGCAGCCAAGCGGGAGGGACCGGCTCCTATAATTCACCCCTCCACTTT
CASSQAGGTGSYNSPLHF
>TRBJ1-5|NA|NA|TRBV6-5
TGTGCCAGCAGTTACTCACAGAATAGCAATCAGCCCCAGCATTTT
CASSYSQNSNQPQHF
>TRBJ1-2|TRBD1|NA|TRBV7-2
TGTGCCAGCAGCTTATCCGGGACAGGGGGCAACTATGGCTACACCTTC
CASSLSGTGGNYGYTF
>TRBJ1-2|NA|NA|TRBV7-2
TGTGCCAGCAGCTTTGGGCAGATTAACTATGGCTACACCTTC
CASSFGQINYGYTF
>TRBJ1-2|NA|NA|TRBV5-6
TGTGCCAGCAGCGACCATACTGGAGGCTATGGCTACACCTTC
CASSDHTGGYGYTF
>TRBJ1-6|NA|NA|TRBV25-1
TGTGCCAGCAGTAGTACGGTACCACCGTTTAATTCACCCCTCCACTTT
CASSSTVPPFNSPLHF
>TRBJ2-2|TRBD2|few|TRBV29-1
TGCAGCGTTGGGGGCTCGCGGGGGGCCCCCGGGGAGCTGTTTTTT
CSVGGSRGAPGELFF
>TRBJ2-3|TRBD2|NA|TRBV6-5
TGTGCCAGCAACCTAGCGGGGGTGACAGATACGCAGTATTTT
CASNLAGVTDTQYF
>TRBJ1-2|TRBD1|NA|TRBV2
TGTGCCAGCAACAGGGGCGCCTTAGGGGATGGCTACACCTTC
CASNRGALGDGYTF
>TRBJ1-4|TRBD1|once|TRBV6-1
TGTGCCAGCAGGGAAGACAGGGGATCTGAAAAACTGTTTTTT
CASREDRGSEKLFF
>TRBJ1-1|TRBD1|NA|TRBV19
TGTGCCAGTAGTTTCCTCAGGGGGCAAGCTTTCTTT
CASSFLRGQAFF